This TCR beta chain originates from a study of metastatic and nonmetastatic thyroid tumors. Looking at the study overall: Across blood and tumor or nodule tissue, repertoires from malignant and benign thyroid patients were compared with one another. Broader study findings: TCR beta diversity was reportedly significantly higher in malignant thyroid tumors than benign nodules, in blood and tumor.

J lost 3 bases, V lost 6 bases, and 3 bases had no gene match. The CDR3 is made up of 14 amino acids. Germline V gene lookup returns CDR1 LNHDA and CDR2 SQIVND (reference sequence). In the authors' workflow: A classifier of distant metastasis in papillary thyroid cancer was built from CDR3 differences (across clinicopathological groups). TCRdb re-called the PCR reads via MiXCR. What appears here as the V and J calls and clone size reflects TCRdb's work, not the paper's. The repertoire consists of about 12,000 clones, with roughly a quarter occurring once and the leading ten covering 15% to 20%. This clone was recorded at least ten times. Its target is not known. Thyroid surgery had not been preceded by any treatment in any patient.

Source material: tumor tissue. The source of this sequence is a female donor with papillary thyroid cancer or a benign thyroid nodule (not recorded which). Some clones in this sample may be carry-over from other donors' samples. The chain couples TRBV19 to TRBJ2-2, with 8 bases fitting TRBD2. CDR3 protein: CASRALADTGELFF. CDR3 DNA sequence: TGTGCCAGTAGGGCACTAGCGGACACCGGGGAGCTGTTTTTT. Based on the CDR3 plus reference TRBV19 and TRBJ2-2, the full variable domain is DGGITQSPKYLFRKEGQNVTLSCEQNLNHDAMYWYRQDPGQGLRLIYYSQIVNDFQKGDIAEGYSVSREKKESFPLTVTSAQKNPTAFYLCASRALADTGELFFGEGSRLTVL.